The next 16 T cell receptor beta chains were all read from a single sample in a study of spatial heterogeneity in lung cancer. Overall study findings and caveats: Higher tumor mutation counts went along with higher counts of expanded intratumoral alpha and beta TCRs.

TCRdb reprocessed the 5' RACE reads via MiXCR and lists one record per CDR3 protein. In the table there are some 3,200 distinct CDR3 sequences, 17% of which are singletons. Time point defined: sample taken at primary tumor resection. These receptors are not linked to any known antigen. Sequenced here: lung tumor tissue, sampled at surgery. Source of these receptors: a male donor with early-stage non-small cell lung cancer.

Concerning this clonotype itself: Little can be read into the size of this beta chain, an off-target read in a library designed for alpha chains. The chain uses TRBV5-5 and TRBJ2-7, with D unresolved. The CDR3 consists of 12 residues. V was pared by 0 bases and J by 3 bases, with 4 bases between. Per the germline V gene, CDR1 is SGHKS and CDR2 is YYEKEE (reference sequence). The CDR3 sequence: CASSLGDYEQYF. The CDR3 DNA is TGTGCCAGCAGCTTGGGCGACTACGAGCAGTACTTC.

This clonotype was observed at least ten times. With the library built for alpha chains, this beta chain is off target and its frequency is not meaningful. V is TRBV18 and J is TRBJ2-7; 7 nucleotides line up with TRBD2. V was pared by 4 bases and J by 3 bases, with 9 bases of the junction left unmatched. Per germline, CDR1 KGHSH and CDR2 LQKENI. The CDR3 sequence is 15 residues long. The CDR3 protein is CASSRGGTANYEQYF. In nucleotides, the CDR3 is TGTGCCAGCTCACGCGGGGGAACTGCCAACTACGAGCAGTACTTC.

Sample share makes this clonotype medium-sized. With the library built for alpha chains, this beta chain is off target and its frequency is not meaningful. This sequence joins TRBV9 and TRBJ2-5; D might be TRBD1 or TRBD2, each matching 6 bases. This CDR3 spans 16 amino acids. Germline V gives CDR1 SGDLS, CDR2 YYNGEE. The V and J ends lost 0 bases and 0 bases respectively, with 12 bases between them. The CDR3 loop is CASSVEGGTHQETQYF. The CDR3 DNA reads as TGTGCCAGCAGCGTAGAGGGGGGTACCCACCAAGAGACCCAGTACTTC. Filled out from reference TRBV9 and TRBJ2-5, the complete variable domain reads DSGVTQTPKHLITATGQRVTLRCSPRSGDLSVYWYQQSLDQGLQFLIQYYNGEERAKGNILERFSAQQFPDLHSELNLSSLELGDSALYFCASSVEGGTHQETQYFGPGTRLLVL.

This clonotype has just a few counts. Because this beta chain is a stray read in a library intended to capture alpha chains, its abundance should not be given much weight. This chain links TRBV30 with TRBJ2-3; no clear D. This CDR3 is built from 10 residues. CDR1 and CDR2 from the germline V gene are GTSNPN and SVGIG (reference sequence). Trimming pared 3 bases from V and 9 bases from J, leaving 7 bases between. This chain's CDR3 is CAWRASTQYF. CDR3 DNA sequence: TGTGCCTGGAGGGCATCAACGCAGTATTTT.

In its sample, this clonotype ranks as large. This beta chain is a stray read from a library made for alpha chains; its abundance is not meaningful. The chain couples TRBV6-2 or TRBV6-3 to TRBJ2-2; D not certain. Looked up from germline, CDR1 is MNHEY and CDR2 is SVGEGT. The germline V and J ends were trimmed by 11 bases and 0 bases, with 19 bases remaining between them. The CDR3 consists of 16 residues. In DNA form, the CDR3 reads TGTGCCGGAACGTCAGGCGGAGCCCCGAACACCGGGGAGCTGTTTTTT. As protein: CAGTSGGAPNTGELFF.

For this clonotype: Compared with germline, one end of the junction differs, possibly owing to a read error. This beta chain came through as a stray read in a library set up for alpha chains, and its size says little. The chain carries TRBV24-1 and TRBJ2-3, with D possibly matching TRBD1 (6 bases). There are 14 residues in the CDR3. CDR1 is KGHDR, CDR2 SFDVKD, per germline. The chain's CDR3 is CATSDSGATDAQYF. For the CDR3, the DNA is TGTGCCACCAGTGATTCAGGGGCCACAGATGCGCAGTATTTT.

This clonotype was detected many times. Because this beta chain is a stray read in a library intended to capture alpha chains, its abundance should not be given much weight. The gene calls are TRBV28 and TRBJ2-1; D gene unclear. The V end lost 5 bases, the J end lost 5 bases, and 13 bases lay between the germline ends. The germline gives CDR1 MDHEN, CDR2 SYDVKM. This CDR3 spans 14 amino acids. As DNA, the CDR3 is TGTGCCAGCAGTCGCGATGGGGATCACAATGAGCAGTTCTTC. Its translation is CASSRDGDHNEQFF.

This clonotype is judged medium-sized. This beta chain appears as a stray read in a library generated for alpha chains; its size is not informative. J is TRBJ2-7 and V is TRBV7-2; D may be TRBD2 (5 bases). Germline assignment: CDR1 SGHTA and CDR2 FQGNSA. The V end was cut by 5 bases, the J end by 4 bases, with 18 bases between. CDR3 length: 15 residues. The CDR3 DNA follows: TGTGCCAGCAGCCCAGGACTCCCGACGGAGTACGAGCAGTACTTC. This encodes CASSPGLPTEYEQYF.

In its sample, this clonotype ranks as medium-sized (0.01 to 0.1%). The library was built for alpha chains, so this beta chain is an off-target read and its size means little. The chain employs TRBV28 and TRBJ1-2; D remains unclear. Germline CDR1 is MDHEN and CDR2 is SYDVKM. This CDR3 comprises 13 residues. Deletions cut 3 bases from V and 6 bases from J, with 11 bases between. CDR3: CASSFRAGDGYTF. CDR3 nucleotide sequence: TGTGCCAGCAGTTTTAGGGCTGGGGATGGCTACACCTTC.

This clonotype is termed medium-sized (0.01 to 0.1%). As an off-target read in a library built for alpha chains, this beta chain has a frequency of little significance. The chain combines TRBV5-1 with TRBJ2-5; 8 bases agree with TRBD2. V dropped 4 bases and J dropped 0; count of bases not matched to a gene: 8. The CDR3 runs to 16 residues. The V gene's germline CDR1 is SGHRS and CDR2 YFSETQ. In nucleotides, the CDR3 is TGCGCCAGCAGCGGCGGGACGGGAGGGTACCAAGAGACCCAGTACTTC. Protein product: CASSGGTGGYQETQYF.

Concerning this clonotype: This beta chain is a stray read from a library made for alpha chains; its abundance is not meaningful. This chain joins TRBV29-1 and TRBJ2-5, with 15 bases aligning to TRBD2. CDR3 size: 23 residues. Germline CDR1 is SQVTM and CDR2 is ANQGSEA. The V gene end was trimmed by 7 bases and the J gene end by 0 bases; junction bases not matched to a gene: 27. CDR3 residues: CSAGLPTPPGTSGGNPYQETQYF. CDR3 bases: TGCAGCGCCGGCCTCCCAACTCCGCCCGGGACTAGCGGGGGGAATCCGTACCAAGAGACCCAGTACTTC.

This clonotype has only a few counts. Since the library was made to target alpha chains, this beta chain is a stray read and its abundance is not meaningful. The V gene is TRBV12-3 or TRBV12-4, the J gene TRBJ2-3; D may be TRBD1 or TRBD2 (5 bases each). Between the trimmed V and J ends, which lost 6 bases and 1 base, there was a span of 11 bases. The CDR3 sequence is 14 residues long. CDR3 sequence: CASRTGGGTDTQYF. The CDR3 DNA reads as TGTGCCAGCAGGACTGGGGGAGGCACAGATACGCAGTATTTT.

This clonotype was observed a few times. This beta chain is an unintended read in a library built for alpha chains; its size means little. The rearrangement links TRBV19 to TRBJ1-1; D may be TRBD1 (6 bases). CDR1 is LNHDA, CDR2 SQIVND, per germline (reference sequence). The ends were cut back, 4 bases at V and 0 bases at J, with 24 bases in the middle. The CDR3 sequence is 19 residues long. The CDR3 sequence: CASSRHQSGSGAMNTEAFF. CDR3 DNA sequence: TGTGCCAGTAGTAGACATCAATCCGGATCGGGGGCCATGAACACTGAAGCTTTCTTT.

Judged by abundance, this clonotype is large. This beta chain came through as a stray read in a library set up for alpha chains, and its size says little. J is TRBJ2-1 and V is TRBV7-2; D not certain. CDR3 length: 13 amino acids. CDR1 and CDR2 from the germline V gene are SGHTA and FQGNSA. The ends were cut back, 0 bases at V and 2 bases at J, with 2 bases in the middle. This CDR3 reads CASSLATYNEQFF. The CDR3 nucleotides read TGTGCCAGCAGCTTAGCTACCTACAATGAGCAGTTCTTC.

This clonotype qualifies as large. For a library built for alpha chains, this beta chain is a stray read; little rests on its size. CDR3 residues: CSARPRSGGGQPQHF. As DNA, the CDR3 is TGCAGTGCTAGACCGCGATCAGGGGGCGGGCAGCCCCAGCATTTT. The chain has TRBV20-1 and TRBJ1-5; TRBD1 agrees at 8 bases. Germline CDR1 reads DFQATT; CDR2 reads SNEGSKA (reference sequence). The CDR3 loop spans 15 amino acids. V was clipped by 2 bases and J by 7 bases; unmatched bases: 10.

Worth noting for this clonotype: Since it is a stray read in a library aimed at alpha chains, this beta chain has a size that is not meaningful. The genes are TRBV7-3 and TRBJ2-6, with 7 bases that match TRBD2. The CDR3 extends over 19 amino acids. Germline V lookup: CDR1 SGHTA, CDR2 FQGTGA. V was pared by 2 bases and J by 0 bases, with 10 bases of the junction left unmatched. CDR3 bases: TGTGCCAGCAGCTTAGTAGAGGCTAGCGGTACCTCTGGGGCCAACGTCCTGACTTTC. It is translated as CASSLVEASGTSGANVLTF.